Listed here are 26 T cell receptor beta chains from one sample, sequenced in a study of blood T cells in healthy people across ages. A second PCR of 7 to 11 cycles used a sample-barcoded 5' primer and a J-beta primer mix. A single record per CDR3 protein comes from TCRdb applying MiXCR to the 5' RACE reads. The table includes roughly 930,000 distinct CDR3 sequences, about 48% detected once. The sequencing input was blood. These TCRs come from a man aged 25-45 years in good health.

This sequence joins TRBV10-3 and TRBJ1-2; unclear D gene. Germline loops: CDR1 ENHRY, CDR2 SYGVKD. CDR3 length: 14 residues. Trimming cost V 3 bases and J 4 bases, with 12 bases left between them. CDR3 bases: TGTGCCATCAGTGACCCAAGGTCGGGCTATGGCTACACCTTC. Its translation: CAISDPRSGYGYTF.

In its sample, this clonotype was seen many times. The chain joins TRBV27 to TRBJ1-4, with D unclear. The germline V and J ends were trimmed by 6 bases and 0 bases, with 5 bases remaining between them. CDR1 and CDR2 from the germline V gene are MNHEY and SMNVEV (reference sequence). CDR3 length: 13 residues. CDR3 in DNA: TGTGCCAGCAGCCCTTCAACTAATGAAAAACTGTTTTTT. This translates into CASSPSTNEKLFF.

The rearrangement joins TRBV6-2 or TRBV6-3 to TRBJ2-4; D call uncertain. The CDR3 runs 15 residues. V lost 0 bases, J lost 0 bases, and 6 bases lay in between. Per the germline V gene, CDR1 is MNHEY and CDR2 is SVGEGT. CDR3 bases: TGTGCCAGCAGTTACTCGACACTAGCCAAAAACATTCAGTACTTC. It translates to CASSYSTLAKNIQYF.

The chain uses TRBV25-1 and TRBJ2-7; D not certain. The CDR3 loop spans 12 amino acids. The V gene's germline CDR1 is MGHDK and CDR2 SYGVNS. Trimming took off 1 base at V and 4 bases at J, with 5 bases between the two ends. The CDR3: CASSESLYEQYF. The CDR3 nucleotides are TGTGCCAGCAGTGAATCTTTGTACGAGCAGTACTTC.

The chain has TRBV20-1 and TRBJ2-3, with a possible D match to TRBD1 (6 bases). The CDR3 is 18 amino acids. V was pared by 1 base and J by 2 bases, with 22 bases between. The germline V gene has CDR1 DFQATT and CDR2 SNEGSKA (reference sequence). The CDR3 is CSARGRFGTRVVTDTQYF. The CDR3 nucleotides are TGCAGTGCTAGAGGACGATTTGGGACACGGGTGGTCACAGATACGCAGTATTTT.

The chain is built from TRBV4-3 and TRBJ1-4; D may be TRBD1 (6 bases). Germline assignment: CDR1 LGHNA and CDR2 YSLEER. The CDR3 extends over 15 amino acids. Trimming pared 4 bases from V and 10 bases from J, leaving 19 bases between. CDR3 sequence (DNA): TGCGCCAGCAGCCTCAGGGGTCCTCAGGGTGGAAAACTGTTTTTT. Translating it yields CASSLRGPQGGKLFF.

This clonotype was counted at least ten times. The V call is TRBV4-1, the J call TRBJ2-7; perhaps TRBD1 as D (6 bases). Between the trimmed V and J ends, which lost 1 base and 2 bases, there was a span of 9 bases. Germline values: CDR1 MGHRA, CDR2 YSYEKL. The CDR3 extends over 14 amino acids. CDR3 DNA: TGCGCCAGCAGCCAAGGGGGGCAGACCTACGAGCAGTACTTC. Protein product: CASSQGGQTYEQYF.

The chain carries TRBV7-2 and TRBJ2-4; D not certain. V was pared by 3 bases and J by 6 bases, with 9 bases between. Germline loops: CDR1 SGHTA, CDR2 FQGNSA. CDR3 length: 13 residues. This chain's CDR3 is CASSLGSSNIQYF. The CDR3 DNA reads as TGTGCCAGCAGCTTGGGCAGTTCAAACATTCAGTACTTC.

The chain recombines TRBV20-1 with TRBJ2-3, with 10 bases that match TRBD2. Germline lookup yields CDR1 DFQATT and CDR2 SNEGSKA (reference sequence). After removal of 1 base from V and 6 bases from J, the junction contained 7 bases not matched to a gene. This CDR3 region has 15 residues. CDR3 DNA: TGCAGTGCTAGAGCATTAGCGGGGGGCTCGGATACGCAGTATTTT. It is translated as CSARALAGGSDTQYF.

The CDR3 coding sequence is TGTGCCAGCAGTTTATTGAGCGGTTCCTACAATGAGCAGTTCTTC. Protein: CASSLLSGSYNEQFF. J is TRBJ2-1 and V is TRBV27; a weak D match, TRBD2 (5 bases). The V end was cut by 1 base, the J end by 1 base, with 8 bases between. Germline V CDR1 and CDR2: MNHEY, SMNVEV (reference sequence). The CDR3 contains 15 residues.

A few counts support this clonotype. This chain joins TRBV5-1 and TRBJ2-3; no definite D call. The CDR3 has 14 residues. The V gene's germline CDR1 is SGHRS and CDR2 YFSETQ. Trimming cost V 2 bases and J 2 bases, with 9 bases left between them. CDR3 residues: CASSLNQFTDTQYF. The CDR3 coding sequence is TGCGCCAGCAGCTTAAATCAGTTCACAGATACGCAGTATTTT.

CDR3 nucleotide sequence: TGTGCCAGCAGCTTATGGGACGGGCTATCCTATGGCTACACCTTC. Translating it yields CASSLWDGLSYGYTF. The chain has TRBV7-2 and TRBJ1-2, with D maybe TRBD1 (5 bases). The CDR3 extends over 15 amino acids. The germline V and J ends were trimmed by 2 bases and 4 bases, with 14 bases remaining between them. Germline V gene sequence: CDR1 SGHTA, CDR2 FQGNSA. Variable domain in full (rest from reference TRBV7-2 and TRBJ1-2): GAGVSQSPSNKVTEKGKDVELRCDPISGHTALYWYRQSLGQGLEFLIYFQGNSAPDKSGLPSDRFSAERTGGSVSTLTIQRTQQEDSAVYLCASSLWDGLSYGYTFGSGTRLTVV.

In this sample, this clonotype turned up many times. The rearrangement uses TRBV28 and TRBJ2-7; possibly TRBD1 for D (5 bases). Germline V gives CDR1 MDHEN, CDR2 SYDVKM. The CDR3 is 11 residues long. V was cut by 8 bases and J by 0 bases, with 5 bases left in between. The CDR3 coding sequence is TGTGCCAGCGACAGCTCCTACGAGCAGTACTTC. This gives the protein CASDSSYEQYF.

The chain is built from TRBV4-3 and TRBJ2-6; D is uncertain. Germline CDR1 LGHNA, CDR2 YSLEER. The CDR3 runs to 16 residues. The germline V and J ends were trimmed by 4 bases and 3 bases, with 13 bases remaining between them. Here the CDR3 reads CASSLAPPSGANVLTF. The CDR3 nucleotides are TGCGCCAGCAGCCTCGCACCCCCCAGTGGGGCCAACGTCCTGACTTTC.

The genes are TRBV28 and TRBJ2-3; no reliable D call. CDR1 and CDR2 (germline): MDHEN, SYDVKM. The CDR3 covers 13 residues. Trimming left V 8 bases short and J 6 bases short, with 15 bases between. The CDR3 DNA reads as TGTGCCAGCCAGATCCCAGGTGTGGATACGCAGTATTTT. Amino acid sequence: CASQIPGVDTQYF.

In this sample, this clonotype turned up a few times. This chain connects TRBV29-1 to TRBJ2-1, with D hard to call. The CDR3 sequence is 13 residues long. V lost 6 bases and J lost 6, with 15 bases in between. Germline-derived CDR1 and CDR2 are SQVTM and ANQGSEA. CDR3 loop: CSVSATTGNEQFF. Written as DNA, the CDR3 is TGCAGCGTCAGTGCCACCACGGGCAATGAGCAGTTCTTC.

V gene TRBV18 combines with J gene TRBJ2-1; 7 bases are a match to TRBD2. Germline trimming cut 0 bases from V and 3 bases from J; bases unmatched to any gene: 5. Germline-derived CDR1 and CDR2 are KGHSH and LQKENI. The CDR3 runs 16 residues. Here the CDR3 reads CASSPPSAGLYNEQFF. In DNA, the CDR3 is TGTGCCAGCTCACCACCGTCAGCGGGGCTCTACAATGAGCAGTTCTTC.

The rearrangement links TRBV20-1 to TRBJ1-3; D is uncertain. The CDR3 runs to 15 residues. Germline V gene data show CDR1 as DFQATT and CDR2 as SNEGSKA (reference sequence). V gave up 1 base and J gave up 1 base, with 11 bases separating them. The CDR3 loop is CSARVAGVSGNTIYF. The CDR3 bases are TGCAGTGCTAGAGTGGCCGGGGTTTCTGGAAACACCATATATTTT.

This rearrangement joins TRBV6-1 to TRBJ2-7, with 8 nucleotides matching TRBD1. From germline, CDR1 is MNHNS and CDR2 SASEGT. This CDR3 is 15 amino acids long. With V trimmed by 1 base and J by 3 bases, 5 bases remained unmatched. CDR3 coding DNA: TGTGCCAGCAGTGAAGTGGGCAGGGGGCTCTACGAGCAGTACTTC. This encodes CASSEVGRGLYEQYF.

This clonotype was seen more than once but under ten times. The rearrangement links TRBV20-1 to TRBJ2-3; D is possibly TRBD2 (5 bases). Trimming took off 6 bases at V and 4 bases at J, with 14 bases between the two ends. Germline CDR1 is DFQATT and CDR2 is SNEGSKA (reference sequence). The CDR3 runs to 13 residues. CDR3 sequence reads: CSAKGLAPDTQYF. In DNA form, the CDR3 reads TGCAGTGCAAAGGGCCTAGCCCCAGATACGCAGTATTTT.

Only one count was recorded for this clonotype. This chain links TRBV3-1 with TRBJ2-3; 7 nucleotides line up with TRBD2. Looked up from germline, CDR1 is LGHDT and CDR2 is YNNKEL (reference sequence). Trimming at V came to 4 bases and at J to 6 bases, leaving 13 bases not matched to a gene. There are 16 residues in the CDR3. CDR3 sequence (DNA): TGTGCCAGCAGCCCCTCGGGGAAGCGGGGCAGGGATACGCAGTATTTT. It is translated as CASSPSGKRGRDTQYF.

J is TRBJ1-2 and V is TRBV18; D is possibly TRBD1 (6 bases). Germline loops: CDR1 KGHSH, CDR2 LQKENI. The V and J ends lost 6 bases and 6 bases respectively, with 14 bases between them. The CDR3 covers 13 residues. For the CDR3, the DNA is TGTGCCAGCTCCCCAGGACAGACCAATGGCTACACCTTC. Protein product: CASSPGQTNGYTF.

This clonotype was counted only a few times. The chain couples TRBV5-1 to TRBJ2-5; 9 positions match TRBD1. The ends lost 5 bases at V and 3 bases at J; junction bases unmatched: 5. This CDR3 is 14 amino acids long. The germline CDR1 and CDR2 sequences are SGHRS and YFSETQ. The CDR3 here is CASRSGQGKETQYF. CDR3 DNA: TGCGCCAGCAGGTCGGGACAGGGAAAAGAGACCCAGTACTTC.

This clonotype was counted between two and nine times. The genes are TRBV7-8 and TRBJ2-7; 11 bases are shared with TRBD2. V gave up 1 base and J gave up 6 bases; unmatched junction bases: 5. Germline V gene lookup returns CDR1 SGHVS and CDR2 FQNEAQ. This CDR3 has 15 amino acids. The CDR3 spells CASSLVLAGEPEQYF. As DNA, the CDR3 is TGTGCCAGCAGCTTAGTACTAGCGGGGGAACCCGAGCAGTACTTC.

The gene calls are TRBV24-1 and TRBJ2-1; D tentatively reads TRBD1 or TRBD2 (5 bases each). The CDR3 has 14 amino acids. Germline V gives CDR1 KGHDR, CDR2 SFDVKD. Trimming stripped 5 bases from V and 6 bases from J, with 13 bases between. CDR3 in DNA: TGTGCCACCAGTGCCAAGGGACGGTTCAATGAGCAGTTCTTC. It yields the protein CATSAKGRFNEQFF.

This chain links TRBV29-1 with TRBJ2-7; D is ambiguous. Germline CDR1 SQVTM, CDR2 ANQGSEA. The CDR3 loop spans 12 amino acids. The ends were cut back, 3 bases at V and 5 bases at J, with 11 bases in the middle. CDR3 in amino acids: CSVDDAGDEQYF. The CDR3 DNA follows: TGCAGCGTTGACGATGCTGGCGACGAGCAGTACTTC.